This is a list of T cell receptor beta chains from one sample in a study of liver allograft versus peripheral blood T cells. Using its own MiXCR run on the reads, TCRdb lists one record per CDR3 protein. The table shows about 13,000 distinct CDR3 sequences, with about 20% occurring only once. These receptors originate from a human patient who had a liver transplant. A subset of T cells may come from the graft donor. Both conserved end residues are part of each CDR3. The listing skips clone size in some rows; elsewhere it reads once, few, many or a size class.

TRBV19	TRBJ2-3	many	CASTTGGTYTDTQYF
TRBV28	TRBJ1-2	many	CASNGEIGYTF
TRBV7-9	TRBJ1-6	many	CASSTGQDTLHF
TRBV19	TRBJ2-2	many	CASSKGTLSNTGELFF
TRBV27	TRBJ1-4	medium-sized	CASSLIRGHEKLFF
TRBV12-3/TRBV12-4	TRBJ1-6	.	CASRGGGFLSYNSPLDF
TRBV7-9	TRBJ1-5	few	CASSSLYGSSNQPQHF
TRBV7-2	TRBJ1-1	medium-sized	CASSSQGLLNTEAFF
TRBV18	TRBJ1-5	medium-sized	CASSPQNSNQPQHF
TRBV7-9	TRBJ2-5	.	CAGSLGQGETQYF
TRBV11-2	TRBJ1-1	.	CASSLSGKLEAFF
TRBV7-2	TRBJ1-1	medium-sized	CASSFRVGNTEAFF
TRBV20-1	TRBJ1-1	.	CSARRGSSWNTEAFF
TRBV7-2	TRBJ2-3	many	CASSPAAGGTDTQYF
TRBV20-1	TRBJ2-1	.	CSKDEGATFSYNEQFF
TRBV6-1	TRBJ2-7	.	CASSESDRRYSEQYF
TRBV5-6	TRBJ2-7	many	CASSLLQGTYEQYF
TRBV11-2	TRBJ1-1	few	CASSLAENTEAFF
TRBV5-4	TRBJ2-3	few	CASSSGQSVSTDTQYF
TRBV28	TRBJ1-2	once	CASILLGGYGYTF
TRBV20-1	TRBJ1-4	.	CSARTGDEKLVF
TRBV12-3/TRBV12-4	TRBJ2-1	.	CASSPTGGSYNEQFF
TRBV5-4	TRBJ2-2	many	CASSGGTGLDGELFF
TRBV30	TRBJ1-5	.	CAWSEGLLGPNQPQHF
TRBV29-1	TRBJ2-7	medium-sized	CSVDQGSDEQYF
TRBV14	TRBJ2-5	.	CASSQDHGSKTQYF
TRBV12-3/TRBV12-4	TRBJ2-1	few	CASSPRAKDSSYNEQFF